This paragraph covers one T cell receptor (beta chain) sequence. This sample stems from a study of identical twins. Every one of the donors was a healthy Caucasian. Looked up from germline, CDR1 is SGHAT and CDR2 is FQNNGV. The J segment lost 4 bases and the V segment lost 2 bases, leaving 5 bases of the junction unmatched. The CDR3 is 14 amino acids. MiXCR, run by TCRdb on the 5' RACE reads, gives a single entry per CDR3 protein. Of hundreds of thousands of distinct CDR3 sequences detected, 20% to 25% appear once; the ten largest clones hold 2.9%. The same specimen was also included in a second study, on T cells expressing NK-cell markers. Turning to that study: It remained uncertain whether the expanded NKG2C+ T cell clones were specific for HCMV antigens.

This chain joins TRBV11-2 and TRBJ2-7; TRBD2 aligns across 7 bases. The clonotype comes from a young woman in good health. The sample taken for sequencing was CD4+ T cells sorted from blood. CDR3 region: CASSLLGLEYEQYF. As DNA, the CDR3 is TGTGCCAGCAGCTTATTAGGACTAGAGTACGAGCAGTACTTC.